These 28 T cell receptor beta chains originate from one sample sequenced in a study of regulatory T cells in long-lasting Graves disease. Time point given: newly diagnosed GD, antithyroid drugs for less than 3 months. Extracted PBMC RNA gave rise to the TCR library. iRepertoire HTBI primers and Arm-PCR of CDR3 regions built TCR beta libraries. In TCRdb, the multiplex PCR reads were re-called with MiXCR into one record per CDR3 protein. The table shows hundreds of thousands of distinct CDR3 sequences, with 16% occurring only once. These data are also associated with another study on T cells in Graves' hyperthyroidism and ophthalmopathy.

Sequenced material: peripheral blood mononuclear cells (PBMCs), taken at new diagnosis, from a patient treated with antithyroid drugs. These receptors were collected from a woman between 25 and 40 years old with Graves disease.

This clonotype has at least ten counts. The chain carries TRBV7-8 and TRBJ1-2, with D unresolved. The CDR3 is 12 amino acids. Germline CDR1 and CDR2: SGHVS and FQNEAQ. V was clipped by 2 bases and J by 6 bases, with 7 bases between them. The CDR3: CASSLWEDGYTF. DNA for the CDR3: TGTGCCAGCAGCTTATGGGAGGATGGCTACACCTTC.

About this clonotype itself: A much larger clone sits a single nucleotide away, making a read error possible. The chain carries TRBV12-3 or TRBV12-4 and TRBJ1-4; possible D gene TRBD1, 6 bases. This CDR3 spans 15 amino acids. CDR3 amino acids: CTSSFWGANGEKLFF. The CDR3 DNA is TGTACCAGCAGTTTCTGGGGGGCGAATGGGGAAAAACTGTTTTTT.

This clonotype has a handful of counts. The chain links TRBV19 to TRBJ2-2, with 7 bases that match TRBD1. Losses at the gene ends were 3 bases for V and 5 bases for J; bases not matched to a gene: 3. CDR3 size: 14 residues. Germline V gene sequence: CDR1 LNHDA, CDR2 SQIVND (reference sequence). CDR3 sequence reads: CASSIPRGTGELFF. In DNA form, the CDR3 reads TGTGCCAGTAGTATCCCCAGGGGGACCGGGGAGCTGTTTTTT.

This clonotype was counted at least ten times. The V gene is TRBV6-1, the J gene TRBJ2-2; TRBD2 is a possible D gene (5 bases). Trimming left V 6 bases short and J 4 bases short, with 12 bases between. This CDR3 comprises 14 residues. Germline assignment: CDR1 MNHNS and CDR2 SASEGT. CDR3 nucleotides: TGTGCCAGCAGCAGACCGGCGGGCACCGGGGAGCTGTTTTTT. Encoded protein: CASSRPAGTGELFF.

This clonotype has more than one count but fewer than ten. The rearrangement uses TRBV7-9 and TRBJ2-3; 8 bases match TRBD2. With 5 bases clipped from V and 6 bases from J, the junction kept 13 bases outside the gene matches. The CDR3 contains 16 residues. Germline CDR1 is SEHNR and CDR2 is FQNEAQ (reference sequence). The CDR3 region has the DNA TGTGCCAGCAGCCGGACTAGCCCAAATTGGGGGGATACGCAGTATTTT. Translating it yields CASSRTSPNWGDTQYF.

The V call is TRBV3-1, the J call TRBJ1-2, with D possibly TRBD1 on 5 matching bases. The CDR3 runs 16 residues. From germline, CDR1 is LGHDT and CDR2 YNNKEL (reference sequence). With 4 bases removed from V and 4 bases from J, the gap between germline ends came to 19 bases. The DNA of the CDR3 is TGTGCCAGCAGCCCCGTTTCTGAGGCGGGGGTCTATGGCTACACCTTC. It codes for CASSPVSEAGVYGYTF. The complete variable domain, with remaining parts taken from reference TRBV3-1 and TRBJ1-2, reads DTAVSQTPKYLVTQMGNDKSIKCEQNLGHDTMYWYKQDSKKFLKIMFSYNNKELIINETVPNRFSPKSPDKAHLNLHINSLELGDSAVYFCASSPVSEAGVYGYTFGSGTRLTVV.

This clonotype was detected ten times or more. V usage is TRBV28 and J usage is TRBJ1-1; weak D call: TRBD1 (6 bases). The germline CDR1 and CDR2 sequences are MDHEN and SYDVKM. The CDR3 totals 17 residues. The V end was cut by 2 bases, the J end by 4 bases, with 20 bases between. Here the CDR3 reads CASSLLLGTPGGTEAFF. The CDR3 nucleotides are TGTGCCAGCAGTTTACTTCTCGGGACACCCGGTGGCACTGAAGCTTTCTTT.

The chain recombines TRBV20-1 with TRBJ2-2; the match to TRBD2 covers 9 bases. Unmatched junction bases numbered 6, after V lost 2 bases and J lost 5 bases. This CDR3 comprises 15 residues. Looked up from germline, CDR1 is DFQATT and CDR2 is SNEGSKA (reference sequence). CDR3 loop: CSARSSGSGTGELFF. In nucleotides, the CDR3 is TGCAGTGCTAGAAGTAGCGGGAGTGGAACCGGGGAGCTGTTTTTT.

Ten or more counts support this clonotype. J is TRBJ1-3 and V is TRBV6-1, with D maybe TRBD1 (5 bases). The germline V and J ends were trimmed by 6 bases and 1 base, with 16 bases remaining between them. The V gene's germline CDR1 is MNHNS and CDR2 SASEGT. CDR3 length equals 16 residues. CDR3 loop: CASSWGNHRSGNTIYF. CDR3 in DNA: TGTGCCAGCAGCTGGGGGAACCATCGATCTGGAAACACCATATATTTT.

V and J are TRBV7-9 and TRBJ1-2; possible D gene TRBD1, 6 bases. The V end was cut by 10 bases, the J end by 7 bases, with 13 bases between. The CDR3 length is 11 residues. The germline gives CDR1 SEHNR, CDR2 FQNEAQ (reference sequence). The CDR3 loop is CATEQGLGYTF. CDR3 nucleotides: TGTGCCACCGAACAGGGCCTTGGCTACACCTTC.

This clonotype showed up many times. This sequence joins TRBV7-3 and TRBJ2-5; the match to TRBD2 covers 7 bases. Germline CDR1 and CDR2: SGHTA and FQGTGA. Trimming took 6 bases from V and 4 from J; bases not matched to a gene: 11. The CDR3 is 15 residues long. For the CDR3, the DNA is TGTGCCAGCAGGCGAACCGGCGGGAGCCCAGAGACCCAGTACTTC. It is translated as CASRRTGGSPETQYF.

The table lists this clonotype with many counts. This chain links TRBV5-1 with TRBJ2-1, with D perhaps matching TRBD2 (6 bases). Germline CDR1 and CDR2: SGHRS and YFSETQ. CDR3 length: 16 residues. The V end lost 1 base, the J end lost 8 bases, and 19 bases lay between the germline ends. CDR3 sequence reads: CASSLLALREIDEQFF. CDR3 in DNA: TGCGCCAGCAGCTTGTTAGCGCTTCGGGAGATCGATGAGCAGTTCTTC.

The rearrangement uses TRBV30 and TRBJ2-7; D not resolved. Deletions cut 2 bases from V and 5 bases from J, with 7 bases between. This CDR3 has 11 amino acids. Germline lookup yields CDR1 GTSNPN and CDR2 SVGIG (reference sequence). CDR3 DNA: TGTGCCTGGAGTCCCACAAACGAGCAGTACTTC. Its protein is CAWSPTNEQYF.

This clonotype was recorded many times. The chain is built from TRBV12-3 or TRBV12-4 and TRBJ2-7, with TRBD1 identical over 11 bases. The length of the CDR3 is 14 residues. Trimming at V came to 4 bases and at J to 3 bases, leaving 2 bases not matched to a gene. DNA for the CDR3: TGTGCCAGCAGTTGGGGACAGGGGGACTACGAGCAGTACTTC. Translating gives CASSWGQGDYEQYF.

The rearrangement links TRBV19 to TRBJ2-1, with TRBD2 identical over 15 bases. CDR3 length equals 18 residues. V gave up 9 bases and J gave up 0 bases; unmatched junction bases: 9. Germline V lookup: CDR1 LNHDA, CDR2 SQIVND (reference sequence). This CDR3 reads CASQPGLAGGSSYNEQFF. DNA of the CDR3: TGTGCCAGCCAACCGGGACTAGCGGGAGGCAGCTCCTACAATGAGCAGTTCTTC.

The table lists this clonotype with many counts. The chain joins TRBV10-1 to TRBJ1-6; 8 bases fit TRBD1. J was trimmed by 14 bases and V by 2 bases; bases with no gene match: 2. This CDR3 is 12 amino acids long. Germline V gene data show CDR1 as WNHNN and CDR2 as SYGVQD (reference sequence). This chain's CDR3 is CASSEGQGALHF. The DNA for the CDR3 is TGCGCCAGCAGTGAGGGACAGGGAGCCCTCCACTTT.

This clonotype was picked up a small number of times. The genes are TRBV28 and TRBJ2-7; D not resolved. V lost 6 bases and J lost 2, with 20 bases in between. The CDR3 totals 16 residues. Per germline, CDR1 MDHEN and CDR2 SYDVKM. The CDR3 DNA reads TGTGCCAGCAGAAGACCGGGCCCCGGGTCGCCCTACGAGCAGTACTTC. This sequence encodes CASRRPGPGSPYEQYF.

The chain carries TRBV20-1 and TRBJ2-4; possible D gene TRBD1, 6 bases. CDR1 is DFQATT, CDR2 SNEGSKA, per germline (reference sequence). Trimming pared 3 bases from V and 1 base from J, leaving 7 bases between. This CDR3 contains 13 residues. The CDR3 loop is CSARDSAKNIQYF. DNA for the CDR3: TGCAGTGCTAGGGACAGTGCCAAAAACATTCAGTACTTC.

This clonotype was recorded once. Since a much larger clone is just one base distant, this may be a read error. This chain joins TRBV15 and TRBJ1-5; the D is unclear. Germline V gives CDR1 LNHNV, CDR2 YYDKDF (reference sequence). V was shortened by 0 bases and J by 7 bases, with 7 bases between the two germline ends. CDR3 length equals 13 residues. The CDR3 is CATSRDREQPQHF. Written as DNA, the CDR3 is TGTGCCACCAGCAGAGATCGAGAACAGCCCCAGCATTTT.

This clonotype occurred a few times. The chain links TRBV29-1 to TRBJ2-5; 8 bases are shared with TRBD2. This CDR3 comprises 13 residues. With V trimmed by 3 bases and J by 3 bases, 3 bases remained unmatched. The germline CDR1 and CDR2 sequences are SQVTM and ANQGSEA. The CDR3 loop reads CSVEVTSEETQYF. The CDR3 DNA is TGCAGCGTTGAGGTGACTAGCGAAGAGACCCAGTACTTC.

This clonotype was seen only a few times. This chain links TRBV6-1 with TRBJ2-2; D is tentatively TRBD1 or TRBD2 (6 bases each). Germline V lookup: CDR1 MNHNS, CDR2 SASEGT. The ends were cut back, 8 bases at V and 2 bases at J, with 12 bases in the middle. This CDR3 comprises 14 residues. CDR3 in amino acids: CASAEGGNTGELFF. For the CDR3, the DNA is TGTGCCAGCGCGGAGGGGGGAAACACCGGGGAGCTGTTTTTT.

This clonotype occurred a few times. CDR3 sequence: CASSLAGGTRANVLTF. As DNA, the CDR3 is TGTGCCAGCAGCTTAGCGGGAGGGACGCGGGCCAACGTCCTGACTTTC. The V gene is TRBV13, the J gene TRBJ2-6; TRBD2 agrees at 8 bases. Germline-derived CDR1 and CDR2 are PRHDT and FYEKMQ (reference sequence). The CDR3 is 16 amino acids. J gave up 5 bases and V 1 base, and 4 bases lay outside the gene matches.

The chain combines TRBV20-1 with TRBJ1-3; possibly TRBD1 for D (5 bases). Trimming removed 6 bases from V and 3 bases from J, with 18 bases in between. The CDR3 is 15 amino acids. Germline assignment: CDR1 DFQATT and CDR2 SNEGSKA (reference sequence). CDR3 sequence (DNA): TGCAGTGCCCCAACAGGCGCCCGGGGTGGAAACACCATATATTTT. Protein sequence: CSAPTGARGGNTIYF.

Many counts were recorded for this clonotype. The V call is TRBV12-3 or TRBV12-4, the J call TRBJ1-1; D ambiguous. V dropped 7 bases and J dropped 8 bases, with 20 bases sitting between them. CDR3 length equals 14 residues. The CDR3 protein is CASNLGRPRVEAFF. CDR3 coding DNA: TGTGCCAGCAACCTAGGACGGCCGAGGGTGGAAGCTTTCTTT.

In its sample, this clonotype was seen a few times. The rearrangement uses TRBV14 and TRBJ2-1; the match to TRBD2 covers 10 bases. The CDR3 totals 13 residues. Germline CDR1 and CDR2: SGHDN and FVKESK. J was trimmed by 9 bases and V by 3 bases; bases with no gene match: 2. CDR3 sequence: CASSQASGSEQFF. The CDR3 nucleotides read TGTGCCAGCAGCCAGGCTAGCGGGAGTGAGCAGTTCTTC.

This clonotype has only a few counts. V is TRBV27 and J is TRBJ2-7; D gene ambiguous. Germline V CDR1 and CDR2: MNHEY, SMNVEV (reference sequence). The V end lost 3 bases, the J end lost 6 bases, and 12 bases lay between the germline ends. This CDR3 comprises 13 residues. CDR3 loop: CASSLGSSAEQYF. The CDR3 DNA sequence: TGTGCCAGCAGTTTGGGTTCTTCCGCCGAGCAGTACTTC.

The J gene is TRBJ2-5, the V gene TRBV6-1; D possibly corresponds to TRBD2 (6 bases). Germline CDR1 MNHNS, CDR2 SASEGT. The V gene lost 2 bases and the J gene lost 5 bases, with 21 bases spanning the gap. This CDR3 has 17 residues. CDR3 residues: CASSEWGSVAEDETQYF. The DNA of the CDR3 is TGTGCCAGCAGTGAATGGGGCTCTGTAGCGGAGGATGAGACCCAGTACTTC.

This clonotype was detected ten times or more. This chain's CDR3 is CASRRGPNTEAFF. The CDR3 DNA follows: TGTGCCAGTCGCAGGGGTCCGAACACTGAAGCTTTCTTT. The rearrangement links TRBV2 to TRBJ1-1; D perhaps matches TRBD1 (6 bases). The CDR3 loop spans 13 amino acids. V was trimmed by 9 bases and J by 1 base, leaving 12 bases between them. Germline V gene sequence: CDR1 SNHLY, CDR2 FYNNEI.